The rows below give T cell receptor beta chains drawn from one sample of a study of immune characterization of retroperitoneal liposarcoma. TCRdb re-called the PCR reads through MiXCR, storing one row per CDR3 protein. The top ten hold more than 8% of the sample, which has about 9,500 distinct CDR3 sequences, approximately 30% seen once. The sample comprised tumor tissue. The source is a male donor with retroperitoneal liposarcoma. Both conserved end residues are part of each CDR3. Fields, in order: J gene, clone size, V gene, D gene, CDR3 DNA, CDR3 protein. A D gene is named only where the DNA matches it firmly. The listing skips clone size in some rows; elsewhere it reads once, few, many or a size class.

j_gene: TRBJ2-1
abundance: many
v_gene: TRBV11-2
d_gene: -
CDR3nt: TGTGCCAGCAGCTCCGTGTGGGGGAGCTCCTACGAGCAGTTCTTC
CDR3aa: CASSSVWGSSYEQFF

j_gene: TRBJ2-3
abundance: -
v_gene: TRBV7-2
d_gene: -
CDR3nt: TGTGCCAGCGCATCCAGGAGCACAGATACGCAGTATTTT
CDR3aa: CASASRSTDTQYF

j_gene: TRBJ2-7
abundance: -
v_gene: TRBV12-3/TRBV12-4
d_gene: -
CDR3nt: TGTGCCAGCAGTAATCGGGACCGTGGTTACGAGCAGTACTTC
CDR3aa: CASSNRDRGYEQYF

j_gene: TRBJ1-5
abundance: many
v_gene: TRBV7-2
d_gene: TRBD1
CDR3nt: TGTGCCAGCAGCCTCACCGGGACAGGGGATCAGCCCCAGCATTTT
CDR3aa: CASSLTGTGDQPQHF

j_gene: TRBJ2-3
abundance: few
v_gene: TRBV6-1
d_gene: TRBD1
CDR3nt: TGTGCCAGCAGTGAATTGACAGGGGGCTCCTACGAGCAGTATTTT
CDR3aa: CASSELTGGSYEQYF

j_gene: TRBJ2-3
abundance: few
v_gene: TRBV6-1
d_gene: -
CDR3nt: TGTGCCAGCAGTCTATCTAGCACAGATACGCAGTATTTT
CDR3aa: CASSLSSTDTQYF

j_gene: TRBJ2-5
abundance: -
v_gene: TRBV7-6
d_gene: TRBD1
CDR3nt: TGTGCCAGCAGCTTCGGACAGGGCCAAGAGACCCAGTACTTC
CDR3aa: CASSFGQGQETQYF

j_gene: TRBJ2-3
abundance: few
v_gene: TRBV6-1
d_gene: -
CDR3nt: TGTGCCAGCAGTGAAGCGCCAGGGATCACAGATACGCAGTATTTT
CDR3aa: CASSEAPGITDTQYF

j_gene: TRBJ2-7
abundance: medium-sized
v_gene: TRBV6-1
d_gene: -
CDR3nt: TGTGCCAGCAAAAGCGCCTCTAAGCGGGAGCAGTACTTC
CDR3aa: CASKSASKREQYF

j_gene: TRBJ1-2
abundance: many
v_gene: TRBV7-2
d_gene: -
CDR3nt: TGTGCCAGCAGCTTAGTTAGGGACGTGAGCTACACCTTC
CDR3aa: CASSLVRDVSYTF

j_gene: TRBJ2-7
abundance: few
v_gene: TRBV7-6
d_gene: TRBD2
CDR3nt: TGTGCCAGCAGCGCCACTAGCGGGGGTTACAATGAGCAGTACTTC
CDR3aa: CASSATSGGYNEQYF

j_gene: TRBJ2-5
abundance: -
v_gene: TRBV27
d_gene: -
CDR3nt: TGTGCCAGCAGTTTATCGGGGTATGAGACCCAGTACTTC
CDR3aa: CASSLSGYETQYF

j_gene: TRBJ1-3
abundance: few
v_gene: TRBV6-1
d_gene: -
CDR3nt: TGTGCCAGCACCAACGAGGGGGGGTCTGGAAACACCATATATTTT
CDR3aa: CASTNEGGSGNTIYF

j_gene: TRBJ2-1
abundance: medium-sized
v_gene: TRBV7-2
d_gene: TRBD2
CDR3nt: TGTGCCAGCAGCCCTTGGCCTCGGGGGGGGCTCGAGCAGTTCTTC
CDR3aa: CASSPWPRGGLEQFF

j_gene: TRBJ2-1
abundance: few
v_gene: TRBV12-3/TRBV12-4
d_gene: -
CDR3nt: TGTGCCAGCAGCCCCGATTCGCCGGTCGGGGTTTACGAGCAGTTCTTC
CDR3aa: CASSPDSPVGVYEQFF

j_gene: TRBJ2-1
abundance: medium-sized
v_gene: TRBV6-1
d_gene: TRBD2
CDR3nt: TGTGCCAGCAGTGAAGAGTACCTAGCGGGATTTAACAATGAGCAGTTCTTC
CDR3aa: CASSEEYLAGFNNEQFF